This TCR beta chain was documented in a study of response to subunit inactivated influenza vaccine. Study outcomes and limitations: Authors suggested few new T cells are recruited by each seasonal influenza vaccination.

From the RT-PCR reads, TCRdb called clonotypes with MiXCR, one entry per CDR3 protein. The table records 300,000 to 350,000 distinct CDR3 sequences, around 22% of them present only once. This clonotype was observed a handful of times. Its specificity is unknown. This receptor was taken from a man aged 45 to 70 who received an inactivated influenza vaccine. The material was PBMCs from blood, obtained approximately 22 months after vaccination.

CDR3 in DNA: TGTGCCAGCAGCAACGGACAGGGCCACGAGCAGTACTTC. Residues: CASSNGQGHEQYF. The V call is TRBV3-1, the J call TRBJ2-7; the match to TRBD1 covers 8 bases. Losses at the gene ends were 5 bases for V and 5 bases for J; bases not matched to a gene: 5. The CDR3 length is 13 residues. Germline V CDR1 and CDR2: LGHDT, YNNKEL (reference sequence).